Below, 27 T cell receptor beta chains from the same sample are listed, as sequenced in a study of cytomegalovirus exposure and HLA in healthy donors. A multiplex PCR was run with 60 Vbeta primers and 13 Jbeta primers. Measured with immunoSEQ multiplex PCR; TCRdb has only the in-frame clones, and not every one. The sample records roughly 200,000 clones, around 89% being singletons. Sequencing was performed on PBMCs. These receptors came from a woman younger than 30 in good health and CMV-seronegative.

The gene calls are TRBV4-3 and TRBJ2-3; D not certain. CDR1 is LGHNA, CDR2 YSLEER, per germline. V dropped 0 bases and J dropped 0 bases, with 7 bases sitting between them. This CDR3 has 15 amino acids. CDR3 sequence reads: CASSQDSQSTDTQYF. The CDR3 DNA reads as TGCGCCAGCAGCCAAGATTCACAGAGCACAGATACGCAGTATTTT.

The chain has TRBV27 and TRBJ2-7; the match to TRBD1 covers 10 bases. The germline V gene encodes CDR1 MNHEY and CDR2 SMNVEV (reference sequence). The ends lost 3 bases at V and 2 bases at J; junction bases unmatched: 10. The CDR3 runs to 17 residues. The CDR3 protein is CASSLARTGGIPYEQYF. The CDR3 DNA sequence: TGTGCCAGCAGTTTGGCCAGGACAGGGGGAATCCCCTACGAGCAGTACTTC.

The rearrangement uses TRBV2 and TRBJ1-2, with D possibly TRBD1 on 6 matching bases. The CDR3 sequence is 12 residues long. Germline V gene data show CDR1 as SNHLY and CDR2 as FYNNEI. Trimming removed 6 bases from V and 13 bases from J, with 18 bases in between. This CDR3 reads CASSRDTPISTF. Here the CDR3 DNA reads TGTGCCAGCAGCAGGGACACACCGATTAGCACCTTC.

The rearrangement joins TRBV5-8 to TRBJ2-5; D may be TRBD2 (6 bases). V lost 2 bases to trimming and J lost 7 bases, with 18 bases between them. CDR1 and CDR2 (germline): SGHTS, YDEGEE. This CDR3 is built from 15 residues. The CDR3 region has the DNA TGTGCCAGCAGCTTTCTTCGTAGCGGCGGTAGGACCCAGTACTTC. Translation gives CASSFLRSGGRTQYF. The full variable domain, with the rest looked up from reference TRBV5-8 and TRBJ2-5, is EAGVTQSPTHLIKTRGQQATLRCSPISGHTSVYWYQQALGLGLQFLLWYDEGEERNRGNFPPRFSGRQFPNYSSELNVNALELEDSALYLCASSFLRSGGRTQYFGPGTRLLVL.

This clone was detected only once. The chain joins TRBV4-3 to TRBJ1-1, with D unclear. The CDR3 spans 16 residues. Germline-derived CDR1 and CDR2 are LGHNA and YSLEER. V lost 0 bases to trimming and J lost 4 bases, with 15 bases between them. The chain's CDR3 is CASSQDGLWGSTEAFF. DNA of the CDR3: TGCGCCAGCAGCCAAGACGGACTGTGGGGTAGCACTGAAGCTTTCTTT.

The chain combines TRBV29-1 with TRBJ1-1; D perhaps matches TRBD1 (5 bases). Deletions cut 6 bases from V and 4 bases from J, with 15 bases between. The germline gives CDR1 SQVTM, CDR2 ANQGSEA. The CDR3 has 13 residues. The CDR3 DNA reads TGCAGCGTAGCATACGACAGATCCACTGAAGCTTTCTTT. It codes for CSVAYDRSTEAFF. The entire variable domain, with the rest obtained from reference TRBV29-1 and TRBJ1-1, is as follows: SAVISQKPSRDICQRGTSLTIQCQVDSQVTMMFWYRQQPGQSLTLIATANQGSEATYESGFVIDKFPISRPNLTFSTLTVSNMSPEDSSIYLCSVAYDRSTEAFFGQGTRLTVV.

The J gene is TRBJ2-5, the V gene TRBV18; 12 bases map to TRBD1. The CDR3 consists of 15 residues. Unmatched junction bases numbered 3, after V lost 2 bases and J lost 5 bases. In germline, CDR1 is KGHSH, CDR2 LQKENI. The CDR3 sequence: CASSPGTGGTETQYF. The CDR3 region has the DNA TGTGCCAGCTCACCAGGGACAGGGGGCACGGAGACCCAGTACTTC.

The rearrangement links TRBV4-1 to TRBJ2-1; 10 bases are shared with TRBD1. CDR1 and CDR2 (germline): MGHRA, YSYEKL. The CDR3 is 14 amino acids. Germline trimming cut 4 bases from V and 9 bases from J; bases unmatched to any gene: 6. The CDR3 loop reads CASSRAGTGVEQFF. In DNA, the CDR3 is TGCGCCAGCAGCCGCGCCGGGACAGGGGTTGAGCAGTTCTTC.

The chain carries TRBV5-1 and TRBJ1-1; 7 bases align to TRBD1. Trimming cost V 2 bases and J 0 bases; bases outside gene matches: 13. The CDR3 is made up of 18 amino acids. Germline CDR1 reads SGHRS; CDR2 reads YFSETQ. The CDR3 is CASSLRPPGQSMNTEAFF. In nucleotides, the CDR3 is TGCGCCAGCAGCTTAAGACCTCCGGGACAGAGCATGAACACTGAAGCTTTCTTT.

This sequence joins TRBV27 and TRBJ1-6; D gene ambiguous. CDR3 length: 12 residues. Trimming shortened V by 6 bases and J by 4 bases, and 4 bases separated the two germline ends. The V gene's germline CDR1 is MNHEY and CDR2 SMNVEV (reference sequence). The CDR3 is CASRYYNSPLHF. The CDR3 DNA reads TGTGCCAGCAGGTATTATAATTCACCCCTCCACTTT.

This clone was seen once. The chain joins TRBV19 to TRBJ1-1; unclear D gene. Germline lookup yields CDR1 LNHDA and CDR2 SQIVND (reference sequence). The germline V and J ends were trimmed by 1 base and 2 bases, with 8 bases remaining between them. The CDR3 contains 14 residues. The chain's CDR3 is CASSIGTVNTEAFF. Here the CDR3 DNA reads TGTGCCAGTAGTATAGGTACAGTAAACACTGAAGCTTTCTTT.

V is TRBV13 and J is TRBJ1-5; no firm D call. This CDR3 has 17 residues. Germline CDR1 is PRHDT and CDR2 is FYEKMQ (reference sequence). V dropped 5 bases and J dropped 4 bases, with 21 bases sitting between them. The CDR3 here is CASSLRTLTGVNQPQHF. CDR3 DNA: TGTGCCAGCAGCCTTAGGACTCTAACGGGCGTAAATCAGCCCCAGCATTTT.

CDR3 protein: CASGQWGPYNEQFF. As DNA, the CDR3 is TGTGCCAGCGGGCAATGGGGCCCCTACAATGAGCAGTTCTTC. V is TRBV19 and J is TRBJ2-1, with D perhaps matching TRBD1 (5 bases). The CDR3 sequence is 14 residues long. The V and J ends lost 9 bases and 2 bases respectively, with 14 bases between them. CDR1 is LNHDA, CDR2 SQIVND, per germline (reference sequence).

As DNA, the CDR3 is TGCGCCAGCAGTGATCGCCAGCGGGATTACAATGAGCAGTTCTTC. Protein sequence: CASSDRQRDYNEQFF. The chain is built from TRBV10-1 and TRBJ2-1; 7 bases fit TRBD2. With V trimmed by 3 bases and J by 4 bases, 6 bases remained unmatched. Germline V CDR1 and CDR2: WNHNN, SYGVQD (reference sequence). This CDR3 has 15 amino acids.

This clone has only a few counts. The chain employs TRBV7-8 and TRBJ2-5; no firm D call. The ends were cut back, 2 bases at V and 2 bases at J, with 9 bases in the middle. This CDR3 has 14 residues. Germline assignment: CDR1 SGHVS and CDR2 FQNEAQ. As DNA, the CDR3 is TGTGCCAGCAGCTTAATGCAGGTGCAAGAGACCCAGTACTTC. Translated: CASSLMQVQETQYF.

The chain is built from TRBV27 and TRBJ2-7; 12 bases are shared with TRBD2. This CDR3 comprises 15 residues. J lost 6 bases, V lost 6 bases, and 9 bases had no gene match. Looked up from germline, CDR1 is MNHEY and CDR2 is SMNVEV (reference sequence). The CDR3 protein is CASSSSGRATGEQYF. CDR3 sequence (DNA): TGTGCCAGCAGCTCTAGCGGGAGGGCTACCGGCGAGCAGTACTTC.

A single count supports this clone. The chain employs TRBV11-2 and TRBJ1-3, with D maybe TRBD1 (6 bases). The CDR3 totals 14 residues. The V end was cut by 1 base, the J end by 2 bases, with 6 bases between. The V gene's germline CDR1 is SGHAT and CDR2 FQNNGV. The CDR3 sequence: CASSLGTAGNTIYF. The CDR3 region has the DNA TGTGCCAGCAGCTTAGGGACAGCTGGAAACACCATATATTTT.

In this sample, this clone turned up once. The rearrangement uses TRBV21-1 and TRBJ2-3; TRBD2, as called in the table, went unchecked against the DNA. TRBV21-1 is flagged as a pseudogene. This CDR3 has 15 residues. The CDR3 bases are TGTGCCAGCAGCACGAGACTAGTATACCCAGATACGCAGTATTTT. Amino acids: CASSTRLVYPDTQYF.

The chain combines TRBV7-2 with TRBJ1-1; no firm D call. V lost 1 base and J 3 bases, leaving 9 bases between the germline ends. The V gene's germline CDR1 is SGHTA and CDR2 FQGNSA. There are 14 residues in the CDR3. CDR3 region: CASSLVPGYTEAFF. The CDR3 DNA reads as TGTGCCAGCAGCTTAGTTCCAGGTTACACTGAAGCTTTCTTT.

The V call is TRBV18, the J call TRBJ2-3, with D maybe TRBD1 (5 bases). Trimming removed 3 bases from V and 2 bases from J, with 15 bases in between. CDR1 and CDR2 from the germline V gene are KGHSH and LQKENI. The CDR3 is 16 amino acids. CDR3 protein: CASSPYRDRLTDTQYF. The CDR3, as DNA: TGTGCCAGCTCACCCTATCGAGACAGACTCACAGATACGCAGTATTTT.

The V gene is TRBV4-3, the J gene TRBJ2-3; TRBD2 agrees at 7 bases. CDR3 length: 16 amino acids. Losses at the gene ends were 3 bases for V and 6 bases for J; bases not matched to a gene: 12. The germline V gene encodes CDR1 LGHNA and CDR2 YSLEER. The DNA for the CDR3 is TGCGCCAGCAGCCACCTCACTGGGACTAATTACGATACGCAGTATTTT. This translates into CASSHLTGTNYDTQYF.

The CDR3 coding sequence is TGCGCCAGCAGCCAGGTTAGCGGGAGGGGATCAGATACGCAGTATTTT. Its protein is CASSQVSGRGSDTQYF. This chain joins TRBV4-3 and TRBJ2-3, with 11 bases identical to TRBD2. The CDR3 consists of 16 residues. CDR1 is LGHNA and CDR2 is YSLEER in the germline V gene. With 3 bases clipped from V and 4 bases from J, the junction kept 6 bases outside the gene matches.

The chain recombines TRBV5-1 with TRBJ2-7; 8 bases line up with TRBD1. CDR1 SGHRS and CDR2 YFSETQ come from the germline V gene. The CDR3 covers 16 residues. Trimming cost V 4 bases and J 6 bases; bases outside gene matches: 15. The CDR3 loop is CASSALPGQGALEQYF. Written as DNA, the CDR3 is TGCGCCAGCAGCGCCCTTCCCGGACAGGGCGCTCTCGAGCAGTACTTC.

The rearrangement links TRBV11-1 to TRBJ1-1; the D gene is possibly TRBD1 (5 bases). Germline V gives CDR1 SGHAT, CDR2 FQDESV (reference sequence). V lost 1 base and J lost 4, with 10 bases in between. The length of the CDR3 is 14 residues. The CDR3: CASSLGRGSTEAFF. The DNA for the CDR3 is TGTGCCAGCAGCTTAGGGCGGGGGAGCACTGAAGCTTTCTTT. The whole variable domain, remainder taken from reference TRBV11-1 and TRBJ1-1, is EAEVAQSPRYKITEKSQAVAFWCDPISGHATLYWYRQILGQGPELLVQFQDESVVDDSQLPKDRFSAERLKGVDSTLKIQPAELGDSAMYLCASSLGRGSTEAFFGQGTRLTVV.

The chain combines TRBV18 with TRBJ2-7; D is possibly TRBD1 (5 bases). V lost 3 bases and J 2 bases, leaving 11 bases between the germline ends. The CDR3 has 14 residues. The germline V gene encodes CDR1 KGHSH and CDR2 LQKENI. CDR3 in amino acids: CASSPSGLPYEQYF. The CDR3 DNA is TGTGCCAGCTCACCGTCAGGGCTCCCCTACGAGCAGTACTTC.

This clone was seen a few times. V usage is TRBV5-4 and J usage is TRBJ2-7, with 9 bases matching TRBD2. V was pared by 3 bases and J by 5 bases, with 9 bases of the junction left unmatched. Germline V CDR1 and CDR2: SGHNT, YYREEE (reference sequence). This CDR3 comprises 15 residues. CDR3 sequence reads: CASSWRLAGFNEQYF. The CDR3 nucleotides are TGTGCCAGCAGCTGGAGGCTAGCGGGATTTAACGAGCAGTACTTC.

A word on this clone: Germline and junction disagree at one end, which may indicate a read error. The J gene is TRBJ2-2, the V gene TRBV6-1, with D perhaps matching TRBD1 (6 bases). Germline V CDR1 and CDR2: MNHNS, SASEGT. The CDR3 has 16 amino acids. This CDR3 reads CASSELLVGATVELFF. CDR3 nucleotides: TGTGCCAGCAGTGAACTACTAGTGGGGGCCACCGTGGAGCTGTTTTTT.